This T cell receptor (beta chain) comes out of a study of T cell repertoires in cytomegalovirus infection. The overall study: CMV epitopes in the study were HLA-C-restricted (recently identified) and HLA-B-restricted (well studied). TCR beta signatures that were public indicated CMV infection and matching HLA type. Study-wide results and caveats: What dominated the ex vivo response were HLA-C-restricted CMV-specific TCR beta clonotypes. Cumulative public TCR beta family frequency identified carriers of CMV plus the relevant HLA.

CDR3 length: 12 amino acids. Germline V gene data show CDR1 as ENHRY and CDR2 as SYGVKD. The V end lost 0 bases, the J end lost 3 bases, and 3 bases lay between the germline ends. TCRdb independently ran MiXCR on the reads; one entry per CDR3 protein. Of about 920,000 distinct CDR3 sequences listed, around 29% are singletons. Of note for this clonotype: The antigen remains unidentified.

The chain employs TRBV10-3 and TRBJ2-7; no firm D call. This receptor was identified in a human donor in good health (CMV status not recorded). Some clones in this sample may be carry-over from other donors' samples. The sequenced sample was cultured CD8+ T cells from PBMCs, obtained from culture after CMV antigen stimulation. For the CDR3, the DNA is TGTGCCATCAGTGAGTCGTTCTACGAGCAGTACTTC. It encodes CAISESFYEQYF.